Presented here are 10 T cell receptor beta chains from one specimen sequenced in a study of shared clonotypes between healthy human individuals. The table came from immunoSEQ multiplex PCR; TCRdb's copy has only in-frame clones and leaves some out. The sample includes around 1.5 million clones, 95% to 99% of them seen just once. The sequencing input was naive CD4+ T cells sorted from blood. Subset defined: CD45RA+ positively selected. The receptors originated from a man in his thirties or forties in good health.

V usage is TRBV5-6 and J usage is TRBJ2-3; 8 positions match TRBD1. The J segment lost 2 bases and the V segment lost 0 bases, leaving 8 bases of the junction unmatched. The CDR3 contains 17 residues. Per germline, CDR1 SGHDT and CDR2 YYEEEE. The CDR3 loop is CASSLEIRDRHTDTQYF. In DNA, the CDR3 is TGTGCCAGCAGCTTGGAGATCCGGGACAGGCACACAGATACGCAGTATTTT.

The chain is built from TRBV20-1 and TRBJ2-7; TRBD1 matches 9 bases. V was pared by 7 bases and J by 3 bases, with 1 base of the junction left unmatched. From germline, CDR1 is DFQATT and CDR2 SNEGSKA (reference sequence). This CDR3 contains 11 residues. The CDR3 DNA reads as TGCAGTGTGACAGGGGGCTACGAGCAGTACTTC. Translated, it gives CSVTGGYEQYF.

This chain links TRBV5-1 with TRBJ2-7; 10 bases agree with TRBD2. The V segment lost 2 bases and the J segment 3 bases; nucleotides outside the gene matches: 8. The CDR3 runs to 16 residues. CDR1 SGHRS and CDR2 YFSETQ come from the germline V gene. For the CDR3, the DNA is TGCGCCAGCAGCTTCGGGCTAGCGGGAGTTCACTACGAGCAGTACTTC. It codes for CASSFGLAGVHYEQYF.

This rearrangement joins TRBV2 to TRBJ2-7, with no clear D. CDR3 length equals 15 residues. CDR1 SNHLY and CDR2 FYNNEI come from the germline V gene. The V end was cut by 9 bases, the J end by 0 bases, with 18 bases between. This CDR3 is CASRIPGGTSYEQYF. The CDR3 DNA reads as TGTGCCAGTCGCATTCCCGGTGGAACCTCCTACGAGCAGTACTTC.

The CDR3 DNA is TGTGCCAGCACCGCCCGACTAGCGGGAGTCGGGGAGCTGTTTTTT. Encoded protein: CASTARLAGVGELFF. The chain links TRBV6-5 to TRBJ2-2; 12 bases are shared with TRBD2. V lost 7 bases and J lost 7; bases outside the gene matches: 7. CDR1 and CDR2 from the germline V gene are MNHEY and SVGAGI. The CDR3 is 15 residues long.

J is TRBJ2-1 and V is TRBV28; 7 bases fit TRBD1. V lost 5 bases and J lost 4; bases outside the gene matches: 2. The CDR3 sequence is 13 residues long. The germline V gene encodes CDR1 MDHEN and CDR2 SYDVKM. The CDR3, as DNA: TGTGCCAGCAGTGAGGACAGGTACAATGAGCAGTTCTTC. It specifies CASSEDRYNEQFF.

The CDR3 bases are TGTGCCAGCAGCGTGGTCGGGAAGCGGAACACCGGGGAGCTGTTTTTT. As protein: CASSVVGKRNTGELFF. This chain connects TRBV9 to TRBJ2-2; TRBD2 is a possible D gene (5 bases). The CDR3 is 16 residues long. Germline CDR1 is SGDLS and CDR2 is YYNGEE. V lost 2 bases to trimming and J lost 1 base, with 12 bases between them.

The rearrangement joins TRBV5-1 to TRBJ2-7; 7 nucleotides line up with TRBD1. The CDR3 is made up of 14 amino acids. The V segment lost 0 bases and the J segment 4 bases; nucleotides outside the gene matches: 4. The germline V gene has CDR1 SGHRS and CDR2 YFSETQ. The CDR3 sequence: CASSLGQGQYEQYF. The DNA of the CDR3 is TGCGCCAGCAGCTTGGGACAGGGTCAGTACGAGCAGTACTTC.

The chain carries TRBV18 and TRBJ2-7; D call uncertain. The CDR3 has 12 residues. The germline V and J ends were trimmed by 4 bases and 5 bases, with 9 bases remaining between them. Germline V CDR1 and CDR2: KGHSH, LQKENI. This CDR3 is CASSRSAHEQYF. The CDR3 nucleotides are TGTGCCAGCTCACGGTCAGCCCACGAGCAGTACTTC. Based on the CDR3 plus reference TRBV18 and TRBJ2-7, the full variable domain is NAGVMQNPRHLVRRRGQEARLRCSPMKGHSHVYWYRQLPEEGLKFMVYLQKENIIDESGMPKERFSAEFPKEGPSILRIQQVVRGDSAAYFCASSRSAHEQYFGPGTRLTVT.

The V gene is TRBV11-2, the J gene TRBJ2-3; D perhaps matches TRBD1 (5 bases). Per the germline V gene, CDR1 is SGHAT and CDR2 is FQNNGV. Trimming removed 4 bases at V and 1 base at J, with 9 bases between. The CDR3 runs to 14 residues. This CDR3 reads CASSWTRGTDTQYF. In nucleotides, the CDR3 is TGTGCCAGCAGCTGGACAAGGGGCACAGATACGCAGTATTTT.